These 28 T cell receptor beta chains originate from one sample sequenced in a study of blood T cell repertoires in COVID-19. TCRdb keeps only in-frame clones here, not all; method: immunoSEQ multiplex PCR. Of 80,000 to 95,000 clones in the sample, around 75% were seen once. The sample was peripheral blood. These receptors were collected from a woman of 80 years or more with active or convalescent COVID-19.

The V and J genes are TRBV30 and TRBJ2-5; tentatively, D is TRBD1 (6 bases). The germline CDR1 and CDR2 sequences are GTSNPN and SVGIG (reference sequence). V gave up 0 bases and J gave up 2 bases, with 16 bases separating them. The CDR3 is 16 amino acids. The CDR3 DNA sequence: TGTGCCTGGAGTGTCCAACAGGGTCGAGGACAAGAGACCCAGTACTTC. Translating it yields CAWSVQQGRGQETQYF.

The V gene is TRBV18, the J gene TRBJ2-5; TRBD2 matches at 7 bases. The trim removed 6 bases at V and 7 bases at J, leaving 14 bases unmatched. Germline CDR1 and CDR2: KGHSH and LQKENI. This CDR3 is 15 amino acids long. The CDR3 nucleotides are TGTGCCAGCTCCCTCAGCGGGATGCCCTTGGGGACCCAGTACTTC. This sequence encodes CASSLSGMPLGTQYF.

This rearrangement joins TRBV7-9 to TRBJ1-2, with TRBD1 matching over 7 bases. The CDR3 runs 16 residues. Germline CDR1 reads SEHNR; CDR2 reads FQNEAQ (reference sequence). After removal of 1 base from V and 3 bases from J, the junction contained 8 bases not matched to a gene. In nucleotides, the CDR3 is TGTGCCAGCAGCTTAGGGCGACAGGGTTGGGACTATGGCTACACCTTC. Amino acid sequence: CASSLGRQGWDYGYTF.

The CDR3 DNA is TGTGCCACCAGCAGAGACCGGGGGACGAATTCACCCCTCCACTTT. Its translation: CATSRDRGTNSPLHF. The chain carries TRBV15 and TRBJ1-6; the D gene is possibly TRBD1 (5 bases). Trimming stripped 0 bases from V and 7 bases from J, with 10 bases between. CDR1 is LNHNV and CDR2 is YYDKDF in the germline V gene (reference sequence). The CDR3 consists of 15 residues.

This clone was detected only a few times. This chain connects TRBV19 to TRBJ1-1; D is undetermined. CDR3 size: 13 residues. V was shortened by 4 bases and J by 1 base, with 7 bases between the two germline ends. Germline CDR1 and CDR2: LNHDA and SQIVND (reference sequence). The CDR3 region is CASSSFGNTEAFF. The CDR3 bases are TGTGCCAGTAGTAGTTTCGGGAACACTGAAGCTTTCTTT.

This clone was observed a single time. The chain has TRBV30 and TRBJ1-1; D unresolved. The CDR3 extends over 14 amino acids. The germline gives CDR1 GTSNPN, CDR2 SVGIG (reference sequence). V gave up 3 bases and J gave up 1 base, with 12 bases separating them. CDR3 sequence: CAWRGPTENTEAFF. The CDR3 bases are TGTGCCTGGAGGGGTCCCACAGAGAACACTGAAGCTTTCTTT.

V gene TRBV7-2 combines with J gene TRBJ1-1; D may be TRBD1 (5 bases). CDR1 and CDR2 (germline): SGHTA, FQGNSA. This CDR3 is built from 14 residues. Trimming shortened V by 1 base and J by 11 bases, and 17 bases separated the two germline ends. CDR3 region: CASSLVVGSGVAFF. The CDR3 region has the DNA TGTGCCAGCAGCTTAGTAGTGGGGTCGGGGGTTGCTTTCTTT.

The chain links TRBV7-2 to TRBJ1-5; 9 bases are a match to TRBD1. Trimming removed 5 bases from V and 0 bases from J; junction bases left unmatched: 11. The germline V gene has CDR1 SGHTA and CDR2 FQGNSA. The CDR3 totals 18 residues. Here the CDR3 DNA reads TGTGCCAGCAGCCCGTTCGGGACAGGGACGGGTAGCAATCAGCCCCAGCATTTT. As protein: CASSPFGTGTGSNQPQHF. Filled out from reference TRBV7-2 and TRBJ1-5, the complete variable domain reads GAGVSQSPSNKVTEKGKDVELRCDPISGHTALYWYRQSLGQGLEFLIYFQGNSAPDKSGLPSDRFSAERTGGSVSTLTIQRTQQEDSAVYLCASSPFGTGTGSNQPQHFGDGTRLSIL.

This clone was counted a single time. The genes are TRBV6-1 and TRBJ2-1, with D perhaps TRBD2 (5 bases). This CDR3 has 13 residues. CDR1 MNHNS and CDR2 SASEGT come from the germline V gene. Between the trimmed V and J ends, which lost 3 bases and 10 bases, there was a span of 13 bases. DNA for the CDR3: TGTGCCAGCAGTGAGGTTAGCGTGGGGGAGCAGTTCTTC. This codes for CASSEVSVGEQFF.

The gene calls are TRBV11-2 and TRBJ2-1; 12 bases agree with TRBD2. Germline V lookup: CDR1 SGHAT, CDR2 FQNNGV. V was pared by 5 bases and J by 7 bases, with 6 bases of the junction left unmatched. The CDR3 sequence is 15 residues long. The CDR3 loop reads CASSIRLAGENEQFF. The CDR3, as DNA: TGTGCCAGCAGCATCAGACTAGCGGGAGAGAATGAGCAGTTCTTC. Filled out from reference TRBV11-2 and TRBJ2-1, the complete variable domain reads EAGVAQSPRYKIIEKRQSVAFWCNPISGHATLYWYQQILGQGPKLLIQFQNNGVVDDSQLPKDRFSAERLKGVDSTLKIQPAKLEDSAVYLCASSIRLAGENEQFFGPGTRLTVL.

This clone was counted a few times. At one boundary the junction diverges from the germline segment, which might be a read error. The V call is TRBV7-7, the J call TRBJ2-5, with TRBD2 matching over 10 bases. CDR1 is SSHAT, CDR2 FNYEAQ, per germline (reference sequence). The length of the CDR3 is 15 residues. CDR3 region: CASMQTSGYQETQYF. The CDR3 DNA sequence: TGTGCTAGCATGCAGACTAGCGGGTACCAAGAGACCCAGTACTTC.

This chain joins TRBV5-6 and TRBJ1-2; 11 bases match TRBD1. The CDR3 length is 14 residues. The germline gives CDR1 SGHDT, CDR2 YYEEEE. Losses at the gene ends were 4 bases for V and 4 bases for J; bases not matched to a gene: 3. The CDR3 bases are TGTGCCAGCAGCACCGGGACAGGGGGCTATGGCTACACCTTC. Residues: CASSTGTGGYGYTF.

The gene calls are TRBV6-1 and TRBJ2-7; weak D call: TRBD2 (5 bases). The CDR3 consists of 13 residues. Between the trimmed V and J ends, which lost 2 bases and 6 bases, there was a span of 11 bases. Germline V CDR1 and CDR2: MNHNS, SASEGT. The CDR3 loop reads CASSELLDGEQYF. The CDR3 DNA reads TGTGCCAGCAGTGAACTACTAGATGGCGAGCAGTACTTC.

The chain couples TRBV10-3 to TRBJ1-6; D is possibly TRBD1 (6 bases). The V end was cut by 5 bases, the J end by 6 bases, with 11 bases between. There are 14 residues in the CDR3. Germline values: CDR1 ENHRY, CDR2 SYGVKD. CDR3 bases: TGTGCCATCAGTACAGGGACACGTAATTCACCCCTCCACTTT. Protein product: CAISTGTRNSPLHF.

The rearrangement joins TRBV6-2 or TRBV6-3 to TRBJ1-5; a weak D match, TRBD1 (6 bases). This CDR3 region has 16 residues. Looked up from germline, CDR1 is MNHEY and CDR2 is SVGEGT. V shed 2 bases and J shed 7 bases, with 18 bases lying between them. DNA of the CDR3: TGTGCCAGCAGTTACGATTTGTCCAGGGGAGTGCAGCCCCAGCATTTT. Translated, it gives CASSYDLSRGVQPQHF.

V gene TRBV6-5 combines with J gene TRBJ2-3; 9 bases are a match to TRBD1. V lost 7 bases, J lost 6 bases, and 11 bases stayed unmatched. Germline lookup yields CDR1 MNHEY and CDR2 SVGAGI. CDR3 length: 15 residues. The CDR3 DNA reads as TGTGCCAGCACTAAACAGGGGGCACCGTCGGATACGCAGTATTTT. Translating gives CASTKQGAPSDTQYF.

This clone was seen just once. The chain has TRBV28 and TRBJ2-7; the match to TRBD1 covers 9 bases. V dropped 4 bases and J dropped 1; count of bases not matched to a gene: 17. The germline V gene encodes CDR1 MDHEN and CDR2 SYDVKM. This CDR3 has 19 residues. CDR3 sequence: CASSWILTGGEAESYEQYF. In DNA form, the CDR3 reads TGTGCCAGCAGTTGGATCCTAACAGGGGGCGAAGCGGAGTCCTACGAGCAGTACTTC.

This rearrangement joins TRBV2 to TRBJ1-3; D perhaps matches TRBD1 (6 bases). The germline CDR1 and CDR2 sequences are SNHLY and FYNNEI. With 5 bases removed from V and 0 bases from J, the gap between germline ends came to 14 bases. The length of the CDR3 is 16 residues. For the CDR3, the DNA is TGTGCCAGCAGTCCCGGGACACCGAACTCTGGAAACACCATATATTTT. Residues: CASSPGTPNSGNTIYF.

The gene calls are TRBV6-5 and TRBJ2-7; TRBD2 matches 10 bases. The CDR3 is 16 amino acids. V trimming: 2 bases; J trimming: 4 bases; junction bases outside the gene matches: 8. Looked up from germline, CDR1 is MNHEY and CDR2 is SVGAGI. For the CDR3, the DNA is TGTGCCAGCAGTTACGGTTCTAGCGGGGGTTCTTACGAGCAGTACTTC. Translated: CASSYGSSGGSYEQYF.

CDR3: CASATRGDMKYGYTF. CDR3 in DNA: TGCGCCAGCGCAACGCGGGGGGACATGAAGTATGGCTACACCTTC. The V and J genes are TRBV23-1 and TRBJ1-2; TRBD1 might be the D (6 bases). TRBV23-1 is annotated as an ORF whose role is uncertain. Trimming took off 8 bases at V and 5 bases at J, with 21 bases between the two ends. CDR3 length equals 15 residues.

This clone appeared a single time. The CDR3 DNA reads TGTGCCAGCAGTTACTCACTAGCGGGAACCTACGAGCAGTACTTC. Protein sequence: CASSYSLAGTYEQYF. This sequence joins TRBV6-5 and TRBJ2-7; 10 positions match TRBD2. The CDR3 extends over 15 amino acids. Germline V lookup: CDR1 MNHEY, CDR2 SVGAGI. The V gene end was trimmed by 0 bases and the J gene end by 2 bases; junction bases not matched to a gene: 1.

The chain links TRBV9 to TRBJ2-7, with D maybe TRBD1 (5 bases). The CDR3 runs to 14 residues. The V end lost 0 bases, the J end lost 3 bases, and 10 bases lay between the germline ends. CDR1 SGDLS and CDR2 YYNGEE come from the germline V gene. The CDR3 loop reads CASSVGQGFYEQYF. The CDR3 coding sequence is TGTGCCAGCAGCGTAGGTCAGGGATTCTACGAGCAGTACTTC.

A note on this clone: The same CDR3 arises from other DNA sequences in this sample as well. The chain recombines TRBV5-4 with TRBJ2-7; 12 bases line up with TRBD2. The CDR3 has 15 amino acids. CDR1 and CDR2 (germline): SGHNT, YYREEE (reference sequence). The ends lost 0 bases at V and 3 bases at J; junction bases unmatched: 1. CDR3 protein: CASSLGTSGIYEQYF. The CDR3 DNA sequence: TGTGCCAGCAGCTTGGGGACTAGCGGGATCTACGAGCAGTACTTC.

The rearrangement joins TRBV12-3 or TRBV12-4 to TRBJ2-7, with D possibly TRBD1 on 6 matching bases. The CDR3 is 12 residues long. Trimming removed 5 bases at V and 3 bases at J, with 8 bases between. The chain's CDR3 is CASSGGYYEQYF. CDR3 nucleotide sequence: TGTGCCAGCAGTGGGGGCTACTACGAGCAGTACTTC.

The V gene is TRBV25-1, the J gene TRBJ1-4, with 7 bases aligning to TRBD1. CDR1 and CDR2 (germline): MGHDK, SYGVNS. The CDR3 contains 15 residues. V lost 2 bases and J lost 3; bases outside the gene matches: 3. The chain's CDR3 is CASSERGQPNEKLFF. The CDR3 DNA is TGTGCCAGCAGTGAACGGGGACAGCCTAATGAAAAACTGTTTTTT.

V gene TRBV4-3 combines with J gene TRBJ1-2; a weak D match, TRBD1 (6 bases). V shed 4 bases and J shed 6 bases, with 12 bases lying between them. Germline V gene sequence: CDR1 LGHNA, CDR2 YSLEER. There are 13 residues in the CDR3. CDR3 coding DNA: TGCGCCAGCAGCCCCACAGGGAGGGATGGCTACACCTTC. This encodes CASSPTGRDGYTF.

V usage is TRBV4-2 and J usage is TRBJ1-6; maybe TRBD1 (6 bases). Germline V CDR1 and CDR2: LGHNA, YNFKEQ. V gave up 4 bases and J gave up 7 bases, with 8 bases separating them. The CDR3 totals 13 residues. The CDR3 DNA reads as TGTGCCAGCAGCCCAGGACAGAATTCACCCCTCCACTTT. It yields the protein CASSPGQNSPLHF.

This chain links TRBV29-1 with TRBJ1-1; a possible D gene is TRBD1 (6 bases). Germline CDR1 SQVTM, CDR2 ANQGSEA. The CDR3 consists of 13 residues. Trimming took off 6 bases at V and 0 bases at J, with 11 bases between the two ends. The chain's CDR3 is CSVSDRLNTEAFF. The CDR3 coding sequence is TGCAGCGTCTCTGACAGGTTGAACACTGAAGCTTTCTTT.